The present entry profiles one T cell receptor beta chain with its context. The sample comes from a study of blood T cell repertoires in COVID-19. About the research overall: The analysed material was cDNA or gDNA that came from T cells, B-cell-depleted T cells, or PBMCs.

Two consecutive negative NP/OP PCR tests, clearance, or resolved symptoms defined Cohort 3 recovery. Per the germline V gene, CDR1 is SGHRS and CDR2 is YFSETQ. This CDR3 region has 14 residues. Between the trimmed V and J ends, which lost 4 bases and 1 base, there was a span of 11 bases. This table comes from immunoSEQ multiplex PCR, and its TCRdb copy is limited to in-frame clones, with some not included. This table holds some 350,000 clones, roughly nine tenths found once. This TCR was recovered from a man younger than 35 who had recovered from COVID-19. The rearrangement uses TRBV5-1 and TRBJ1-1; no definite D call. Sequencing input: PBMCs or T cells enriched from blood (not recorded which). CDR3: CASSPQSSNTEAFF. For the CDR3, the DNA is TGCGCCAGCAGCCCACAGAGTTCGAACACTGAAGCTTTCTTT.